This is a list of T cell receptor beta chains from one sample in a study of blood T cell repertoires in COVID-19. This table comes from immunoSEQ multiplex PCR, and its TCRdb copy is limited to in-frame clones, with some not included. Among 150,000 to 200,000 clones listed, about 80% were seen once. Sequencing was done on a sample of PBMCs or T cells enriched from blood (not recorded which). The source is a man aged 50 to 60 who had recovered from COVID-19. CDR3s include the opening cysteine and the closing phenylalanine or tryptophan. The D gene is left open where the match is weak. A clone size is listed for some rows: how often the clone was seen (once, few, many), or a class if it is expanded.

J gene	clone size	D gene	V gene	CDR3 protein	CDR3 DNA
TRBJ2-5	-	-	TRBV7-3	CASSLGGRPPETQYF	TGTGCCAGCAGCTTAGGAGGACGGCCCCCAGAGACCCAGTACTTC
TRBJ2-4	-	-	TRBV29-1	CSVAGLLKNIQYF	TGCAGCGTTGCAGGGCTACTCAAAAACATTCAGTACTTC
TRBJ2-2	-	-	TRBV16	CASSPGGTTNTGELFF	TGTGCCAGCAGCCCAGGGGGGACAACCAACACCGGGGAGCTGTTTTTT
TRBJ2-1	once	TRBD1	TRBV28	CASSHGTGGVNEQFF	TGTGCCAGCAGCCACGGGACAGGGGGTGTTAATGAGCAGTTCTTC
TRBJ1-4	-	-	TRBV5-4	CASSLTGIGEKLFF	TGTGCCAGCAGCCTAACAGGAATCGGGGAAAAACTGTTTTTT
TRBJ2-7	few	-	TRBV28	CASSHQLEVSYEQYF	TGTGCCAGCAGCCACCAATTGGAGGTCTCCTACGAGCAGTACTTC
TRBJ2-3	-	-	TRBV5-1	CASRVESTDTQYF	TGCGCCAGCAGGGTAGAGAGCACAGATACGCAGTATTTT
TRBJ2-7	-	-	TRBV7-9	CASSSDSRYEQYF	TGTGCCAGTTCTAGCGATTCACGCTACGAGCAGTACTTC
TRBJ1-5	-	-	TRBV2	CASSPPGIGNQPQHF	TGTGCCAGCAGTCCCCCAGGGATAGGCAATCAGCCCCAGCATTTT
TRBJ2-7	few	-	TRBV25-1	CASREGARGEQYF	TGTGCCAGCAGAGAGGGGGCGCGGGGTGAGCAGTACTTC
TRBJ1-2	-	-	TRBV3-1/TRBV3-2	CASRALGGGYTF	TGTGCCAGCCGGGCTCTGGGGGGTGGCTACACCTTC
TRBJ1-4	-	TRBD1	TRBV30	CAWSHAKDRRGEKLFF	TGTGCCTGGAGTCATGCGAAGGACAGGAGGGGTGAAAAACTGTTTTTT
TRBJ2-1	-	TRBD2	TRBV7-8	CASSFTSGENEQFF	TGTGCCAGCAGCTTCACTAGCGGGGAAAATGAGCAGTTCTTC
TRBJ2-3	-	TRBD1	TRBV7-8	CASSQGGQGHGDTQYF	TGTGCCAGCAGCCAGGGGGGACAGGGGCATGGAGATACGCAGTATTTT
TRBJ2-3	-	TRBD2	TRBV9	CASSVEAAGGTDTQYF	TGTGCCAGCAGCGTAGAGGCGGCGGGGGGGACAGATACGCAGTATTTT
TRBJ2-2	-	-	TRBV7-2	CASSSLGGGGNTGELFF	TGTGCCAGCAGCTCCTTAGGGGGGGGAGGGAACACCGGGGAGCTGTTTTTT
TRBJ1-4	once	-	TRBV7-3	CASSSGATNEKLFF	TGTGCCAGCAGCTCGGGGGCAACTAATGAAAAACTGTTTTTT
TRBJ2-7	-	-	TRBV11-2	CASSLVPSSYEQYF	TGTGCCAGCAGCTTAGTTCCGAGCTCCTACGAGCAGTACTTC
TRBJ1-1	-	-	TRBV3-1/TRBV3-2	CASSQVGSTEAFF	TGTGCCAGCAGCCAAGTAGGGAGCACTGAAGCTTTCTTT
TRBJ2-5	-	TRBD2	TRBV9	CASSVAPSSSGEETQYF	TGTGCCAGCAGCGTAGCCCCGAGTTCTAGCGGGGAAGAGACCCAGTACTTC
TRBJ2-1	-	-	TRBV6-2/TRBV6-3	CASSSTRGLKQFF	TGTGCCAGCAGTTCTACGCGGGGCCTGAAGCAGTTCTTC
TRBJ1-1	-	-	TRBV6-5	CASSYSPGSTEAFF	TGTGCCAGCAGTTACTCTCCGGGAAGCACTGAAGCTTTCTTT
TRBJ1-1	-	-	TRBV7-3	CASSKGGDNTEAFF	TGTGCCAGCAGCAAAGGAGGGGATAACACTGAAGCTTTCTTT
TRBJ1-2	few	-	TRBV5-4	CASSAGTGAYGYTF	TGTGCCAGCAGCGCGGGGACGGGCGCCTATGGCTACACCTTC
TRBJ1-6	-	TRBD1	TRBV10-3	CAIASGTRGQNSPLHF	TGTGCCATCGCGTCTGGAACCAGGGGGCAAAATTCACCCCTCCACTTT